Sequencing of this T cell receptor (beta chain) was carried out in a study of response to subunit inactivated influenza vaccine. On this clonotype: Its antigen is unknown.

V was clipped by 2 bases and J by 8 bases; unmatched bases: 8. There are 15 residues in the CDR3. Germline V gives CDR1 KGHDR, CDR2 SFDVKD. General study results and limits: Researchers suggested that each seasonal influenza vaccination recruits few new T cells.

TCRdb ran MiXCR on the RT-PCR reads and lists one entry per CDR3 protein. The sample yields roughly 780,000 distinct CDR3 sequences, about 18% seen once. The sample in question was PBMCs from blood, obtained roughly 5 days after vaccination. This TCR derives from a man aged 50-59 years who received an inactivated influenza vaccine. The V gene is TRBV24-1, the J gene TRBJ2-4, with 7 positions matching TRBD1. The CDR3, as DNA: TGTGCCACCAGTGATTCGAAGGGGGCGCCGGACATTCAGTACTTC. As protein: CATSDSKGAPDIQYF.